Each of the 16 T cell receptor beta chains below was sequenced from the same sample in a study of cytomegalovirus exposure and HLA in healthy donors. A multiplex PCR was run with 60 Vbeta primers and 13 Jbeta primers. The data were produced by immunoSEQ multiplex PCR, yet TCRdb's version contains in-frame clones alone and is incomplete. Among 100,000 to 120,000 clones listed, roughly 70% were seen once. What was sequenced was PBMCs. The receptor source for this set is a man in his late teens or twenties in good health and CMV-seropositive.

Comments on this clone: A junction boundary mismatches the germline segment, possibly from a read error. The chain recombines TRBV19 with TRBJ2-1; D call uncertain. Germline V gene sequence: CDR1 LNHDA, CDR2 SQIVND (reference sequence). The CDR3 extends over 12 amino acids. This CDR3 reads CAGSRSINEQFF. In nucleotides, the CDR3 is TGTGCCGGTAGTAGGAGCATCAATGAGCAGTTCTTC. The variable domain in full, with the rest retrieved from reference TRBV19 and TRBJ2-1, is DGGITQSPKYLFRKEGQNVTLSCEQNLNHDAMYWYRQDPGQGLRLIYYSQIVNDFQKGDIAEGYSVSREKKESFPLTVTSAQKNPTAFYLCAGSRSINEQFFGPGTRLTVL.

CDR3 in DNA: TGTGCCAGCCAATTCCGCGGCAGGGATTTAGATGAGCAGTTCTTC. This gives the protein CASQFRGRDLDEQFF. The rearrangement joins TRBV6-1 to TRBJ2-1; possibly TRBD1 for D (5 bases). The V end lost 8 bases, the J end lost 8 bases, and 22 bases lay between the germline ends. This CDR3 is built from 15 residues. Germline values: CDR1 MNHNS, CDR2 SASEGT.

This sequence joins TRBV29-1 and TRBJ1-1, with D uncertain. Germline-derived CDR1 and CDR2 are SQVTM and ANQGSEA. This CDR3 is 13 amino acids long. Trimming left V 4 bases short and J 8 bases short, with 17 bases between. CDR3 in DNA: TGCAGCGTTGGTGGTCCGGGGTACAAGGAAGCTTTCTTT. It encodes CSVGGPGYKEAFF.

This clone was counted once. The CDR3 loop is CATSPRNREGNQPQHF. CDR3 coding DNA: TGTGCCACCAGCCCAAGAAACAGGGAGGGAAATCAGCCCCAGCATTTT. The rearrangement links TRBV15 to TRBJ1-5; D might be TRBD1 (6 bases). Germline CDR1 is LNHNV and CDR2 is YYDKDF (reference sequence). Trimming took off 5 bases at V and 4 bases at J, with 18 bases between the two ends. The CDR3 is 16 amino acids.

The chain uses TRBV27 and TRBJ2-7, with TRBD2 as a possible D gene (5 bases). The CDR3 runs to 14 residues. Germline V CDR1 and CDR2: MNHEY, SMNVEV (reference sequence). Trimming took off 6 bases at V and 0 bases at J, with 12 bases between the two ends. The CDR3 coding sequence is TGTGCCAGCAGCCAGAGCGGACCCTCCTACGAGCAGTACTTC. Translation: CASSQSGPSYEQYF.

V usage is TRBV27 and J usage is TRBJ2-7; TRBD1 matches at 7 bases. This CDR3 is 14 amino acids long. Looked up from germline, CDR1 is MNHEY and CDR2 is SMNVEV (reference sequence). J lost 2 bases, V lost 4 bases, and 5 bases had no gene match. CDR3 protein: CASSSDRDPYEQYF. As DNA, the CDR3 is TGTGCCAGCAGTTCCGACAGGGATCCCTACGAGCAGTACTTC.

The rearrangement uses TRBV28 and TRBJ1-5, with D perhaps matching TRBD1 (5 bases). The CDR3 has 15 residues. The germline V gene has CDR1 MDHEN and CDR2 SYDVKM. Deletions cut 5 bases from V and 6 bases from J, with 17 bases between. CDR3 in amino acids: CASSALSGGGQPQHF. The CDR3 nucleotides read TGTGCCAGCAGTGCCCTTTCCGGGGGGGGTCAGCCCCAGCATTTT.

The CDR3 spells CASSRGPLIGCPLHF. The CDR3 nucleotides are TGTGCCAGTAGTAGGGGCCCCCTTATCGGGTGCCCCCTCCACTTT. This rearrangement joins TRBV19 to TRBJ1-6; a weak D match, TRBD1 (5 bases). The CDR3 length is 15 residues. The germline V gene encodes CDR1 LNHDA and CDR2 SQIVND (reference sequence). The V end was cut by 4 bases, the J end by 13 bases, with 20 bases between.

This chain links TRBV21-1 with TRBJ1-5; the D call TRBD1 from the table was never checked on the DNA. TRBV21-1 is shown as a pseudogene. The CDR3 is 14 amino acids. The CDR3 is CAAGGQMCFQPQHF. DNA for the CDR3: TGTGCCGCCGGTGGGCAGATGTGTTTTCAGCCCCAGCATTTT.

This clone was found once. The J gene is TRBJ2-2, the V gene TRBV4-1; TRBD1 might be the D (7 bases). Germline CDR1 reads MGHRA; CDR2 reads YSYEKL. CDR3 length equals 15 residues. With 1 base removed from V and 6 bases from J, the gap between germline ends came to 12 bases. CDR3 sequence reads: CASSQVDREAGELFF. The CDR3 DNA follows: TGCGCCAGCAGCCAAGTCGACAGGGAGGCCGGGGAGCTGTTTTTT.

This clone was seen more than once but under ten times. This chain joins TRBV2 and TRBJ2-7; D not resolved. Trimming shortened V by 3 bases and J by 1 base, and 13 bases separated the two germline ends. Germline CDR1 SNHLY, CDR2 FYNNEI. The CDR3 consists of 15 residues. The CDR3 loop is CASSDADGGSYEQYF. As DNA, the CDR3 is TGTGCCAGCAGTGACGCCGATGGCGGATCCTACGAGCAGTACTTC.

The gene calls are TRBV9 and TRBJ2-5; D may be TRBD1 (6 bases). The CDR3 covers 15 residues. Germline assignment: CDR1 SGDLS and CDR2 YYNGEE. With 4 bases removed from V and 3 bases from J, the gap between germline ends came to 16 bases. Here the CDR3 reads CASSPQGTPKETQYF. The CDR3 DNA reads as TGTGCCAGCAGCCCCCAGGGGACACCCAAAGAGACCCAGTACTTC.

This clone was counted a few times. The chain employs TRBV5-1 and TRBJ2-3, with a possible D match to TRBD2 (5 bases). Germline lookup yields CDR1 SGHRS and CDR2 YFSETQ. The CDR3 covers 14 residues. V gave up 0 bases and J gave up 9 bases, with 14 bases separating them. The CDR3 spells CASSLAGTGGTQYF. As DNA, the CDR3 is TGCGCCAGCAGCTTGGCCGGCACCGGCGGGACGCAGTATTTT.

The V gene is TRBV6-5, the J gene TRBJ2-7; possible D gene TRBD1, 6 bases. This CDR3 comprises 13 residues. V lost 6 bases, J lost 2 bases, and 11 bases lay in between. CDR1 is MNHEY, CDR2 SVGAGI, per germline. DNA for the CDR3: TGTGCCAGCAGCGAAGGGGGAGCCTACGAGCAGTACTTC. Encoded protein: CASSEGGAYEQYF.

This clone was detected only once. The rearrangement uses TRBV19 and TRBJ2-2, with D possibly being TRBD1 (6 bases). CDR1 and CDR2 from the germline V gene are LNHDA and SQIVND (reference sequence). V dropped 5 bases and J dropped 4 bases, with 17 bases sitting between them. The CDR3 loop spans 16 amino acids. CDR3 coding DNA: TGTGCCAGTAGTCGACCGGGACATTACCTCACCGGGGAGCTGTTTTTT. Protein: CASSRPGHYLTGELFF.

The V gene is TRBV6-5, the J gene TRBJ2-7, with 13 nucleotides matching TRBD2. Germline CDR1 reads MNHEY; CDR2 reads SVGAGI. The V and J ends lost 4 bases and 6 bases, in that order; junction bases with no gene match: 9. This CDR3 has 16 residues. The CDR3 region is CASSSARRLAGGEQYV. Here the CDR3 DNA reads TGTGCCAGCAGTTCCGCCCGAAGACTAGCGGGGGGCGAGCAGTACGTC.